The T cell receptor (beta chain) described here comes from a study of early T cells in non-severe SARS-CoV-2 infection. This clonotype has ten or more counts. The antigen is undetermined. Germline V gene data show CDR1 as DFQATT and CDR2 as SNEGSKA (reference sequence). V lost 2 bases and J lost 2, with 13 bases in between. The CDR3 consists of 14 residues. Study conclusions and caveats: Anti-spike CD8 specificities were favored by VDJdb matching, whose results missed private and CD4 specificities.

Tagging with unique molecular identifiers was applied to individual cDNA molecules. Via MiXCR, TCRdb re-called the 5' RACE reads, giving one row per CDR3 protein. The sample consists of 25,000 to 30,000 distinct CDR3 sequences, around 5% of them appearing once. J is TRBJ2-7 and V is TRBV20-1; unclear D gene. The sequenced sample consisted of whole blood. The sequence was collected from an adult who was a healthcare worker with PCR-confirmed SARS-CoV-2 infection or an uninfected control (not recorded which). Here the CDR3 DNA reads TGCAGTGCTAGACAGAGCTTTAATACCTACGAGCAGTACTTC. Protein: CSARQSFNTYEQYF.